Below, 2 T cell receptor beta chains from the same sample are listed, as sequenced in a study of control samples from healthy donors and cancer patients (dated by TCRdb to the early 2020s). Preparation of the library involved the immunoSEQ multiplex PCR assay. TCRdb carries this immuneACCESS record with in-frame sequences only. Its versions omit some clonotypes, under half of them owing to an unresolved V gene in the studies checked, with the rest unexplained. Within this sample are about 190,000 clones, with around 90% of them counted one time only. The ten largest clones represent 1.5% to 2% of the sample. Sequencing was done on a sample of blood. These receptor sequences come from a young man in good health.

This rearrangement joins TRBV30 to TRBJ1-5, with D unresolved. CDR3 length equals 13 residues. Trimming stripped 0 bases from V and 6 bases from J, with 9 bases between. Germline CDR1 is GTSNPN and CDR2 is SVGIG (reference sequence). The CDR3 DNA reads TGTGCCTGGAGTGTAGGGAGTGGTCAGCCCCAGCATTTT. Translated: CAWSVGSGQPQHF. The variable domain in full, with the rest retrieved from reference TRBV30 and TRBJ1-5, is SQTIHQWPATLVQPVGSPLSLECTVEGTSNPNLYWYRQAAGRGLQLLFYSVGIGQISSEVPQNLSASRPQDRQFILSSKKLLLSDSGFYLCAWSVGSGQPQHFGDGTRLSIL.

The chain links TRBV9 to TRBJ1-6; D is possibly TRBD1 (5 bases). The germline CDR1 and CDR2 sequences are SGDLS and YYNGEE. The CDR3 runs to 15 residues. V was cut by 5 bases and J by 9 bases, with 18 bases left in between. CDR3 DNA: TGTGCCAGCAGTGGGAGGGGCACCCGGGGTTCACCCCTCCACTTT. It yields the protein CASSGRGTRGSPLHF.